This T cell receptor beta chain is drawn from a study of shared T cell receptors in the human thymus. Data came from immunoSEQ multiplex PCR; TCRdb stores just in-frame clones and leaves some out. The table lists 650,000 to 950,000 clones, approximately 85% of them singletons. Separately, the same data were catalogued under a study of human thymus T cells. Turning to that study: Reports from related research described highly overlapping thymic repertoires among unrelated individuals.

The sequence came from a girl under three years old with a congenital heart defect. Sequenced sample: thymocytes.

Here the CDR3 reads CASSLWADQETQYF. The CDR3, as DNA: TGTGCCAGCAGCTTGTGGGCAGACCAAGAGACCCAGTACTTC. V usage is TRBV11-2 and J usage is TRBJ2-5, with unresolved D. Per the germline V gene, CDR1 is SGHAT and CDR2 is FQNNGV. The CDR3 covers 14 residues. Trimming removed 3 bases from V and 0 bases from J, with 8 bases in between.